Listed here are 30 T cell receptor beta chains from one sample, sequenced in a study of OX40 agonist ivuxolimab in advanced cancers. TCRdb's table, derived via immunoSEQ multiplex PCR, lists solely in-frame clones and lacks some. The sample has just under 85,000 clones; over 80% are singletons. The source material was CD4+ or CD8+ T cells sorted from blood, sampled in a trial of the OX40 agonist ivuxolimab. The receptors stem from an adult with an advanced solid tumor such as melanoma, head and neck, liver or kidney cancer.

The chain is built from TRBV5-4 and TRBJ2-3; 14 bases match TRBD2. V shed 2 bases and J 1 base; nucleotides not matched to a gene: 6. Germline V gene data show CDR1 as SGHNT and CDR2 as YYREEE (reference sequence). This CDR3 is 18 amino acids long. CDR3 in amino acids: CASSFRLAGGPGTDTQYF. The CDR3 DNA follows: TGTGCCAGCAGCTTTAGACTAGCGGGGGGGCCGGGCACAGATACGCAGTATTTT. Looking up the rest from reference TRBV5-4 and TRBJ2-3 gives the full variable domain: ETGVTQSPTHLIKTRGQQVTLRCSSQSGHNTVSWYQQALGQGPQFIFQYYREEENGRGNFPPRFSGLQFPNYSSELNVNALELDDSALYLCASSFRLAGGPGTDTQYFGPGTRLTVL.

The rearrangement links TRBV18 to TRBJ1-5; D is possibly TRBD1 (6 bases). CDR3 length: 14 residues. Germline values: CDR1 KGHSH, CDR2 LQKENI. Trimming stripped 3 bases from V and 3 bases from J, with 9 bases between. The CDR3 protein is CASSPGQNNQPQHF. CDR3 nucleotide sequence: TGTGCCAGCTCACCTGGACAGAACAATCAGCCCCAGCATTTT.

CDR3 residues: CASSIGQLYGYTF. CDR3 bases: TGTGCCAGTAGTATCGGACAGCTCTATGGCTACACCTTC. The chain recombines TRBV19 with TRBJ1-2; the D gene is possibly TRBD1 (6 bases). Deletions cut 3 bases from V and 4 bases from J, with 9 bases between. This CDR3 is built from 13 residues. Germline CDR1 is LNHDA and CDR2 is SQIVND (reference sequence).

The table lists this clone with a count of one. The CDR3: CASSVPRGGNQPQHF. Here the CDR3 DNA reads TGTGCCAGCAGTGTTCCCAGGGGGGGGAATCAGCCCCAGCATTTT. The V call is TRBV2, the J call TRBJ1-5, with 7 bases identical to TRBD1. After removal of 4 bases from V and 4 bases from J, the junction contained 7 bases not matched to a gene. CDR1 is SNHLY, CDR2 FYNNEI, per germline. This CDR3 spans 15 amino acids.

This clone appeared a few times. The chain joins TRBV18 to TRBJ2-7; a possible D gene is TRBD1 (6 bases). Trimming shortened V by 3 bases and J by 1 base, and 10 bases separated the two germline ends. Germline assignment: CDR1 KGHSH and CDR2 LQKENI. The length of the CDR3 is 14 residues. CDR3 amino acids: CASSPSTGSYEQYF. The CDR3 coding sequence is TGTGCCAGCTCACCCTCTACAGGGTCCTACGAGCAGTACTTC.

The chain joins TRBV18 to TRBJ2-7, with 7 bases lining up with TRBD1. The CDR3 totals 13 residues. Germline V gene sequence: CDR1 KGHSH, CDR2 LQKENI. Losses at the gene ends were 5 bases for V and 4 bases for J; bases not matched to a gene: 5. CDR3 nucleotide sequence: TGTGCCAGCTCAAGGGACAGCTATTACGAGCAGTACTTC. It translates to CASSRDSYYEQYF.

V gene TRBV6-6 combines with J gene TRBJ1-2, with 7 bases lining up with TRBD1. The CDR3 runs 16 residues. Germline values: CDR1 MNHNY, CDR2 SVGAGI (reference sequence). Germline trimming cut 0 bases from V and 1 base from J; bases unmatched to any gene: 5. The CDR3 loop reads CASSYSGTDLNYGYTF. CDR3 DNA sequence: TGTGCCAGCAGTTACTCCGGGACAGACCTTAACTATGGCTACACCTTC.

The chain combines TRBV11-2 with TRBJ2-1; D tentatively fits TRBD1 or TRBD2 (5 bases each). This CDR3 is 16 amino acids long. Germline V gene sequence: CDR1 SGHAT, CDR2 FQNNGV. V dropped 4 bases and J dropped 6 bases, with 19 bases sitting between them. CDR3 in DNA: TGTGCCAGCAGCTCCCACGGGACCCAAAACCGCAATGAGCAGTTCTTC. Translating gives CASSSHGTQNRNEQFF.

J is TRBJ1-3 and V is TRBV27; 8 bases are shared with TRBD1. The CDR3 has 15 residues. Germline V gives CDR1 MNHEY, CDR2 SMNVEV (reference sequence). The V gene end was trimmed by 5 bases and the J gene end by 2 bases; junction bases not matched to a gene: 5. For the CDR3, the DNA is TGTGCCAGCAGTCTCTCAGGGGGCGCTGGAAACACCATATATTTT. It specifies CASSLSGGAGNTIYF.

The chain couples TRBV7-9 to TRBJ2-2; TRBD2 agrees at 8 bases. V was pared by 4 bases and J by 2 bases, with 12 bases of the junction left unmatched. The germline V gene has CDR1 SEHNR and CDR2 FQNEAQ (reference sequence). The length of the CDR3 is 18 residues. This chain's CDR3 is CASSSPLAGGPNTGELFF. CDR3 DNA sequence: TGTGCCAGCAGCTCCCCGTTGGCGGGGGGCCCCAACACCGGGGAGCTGTTTTTT.

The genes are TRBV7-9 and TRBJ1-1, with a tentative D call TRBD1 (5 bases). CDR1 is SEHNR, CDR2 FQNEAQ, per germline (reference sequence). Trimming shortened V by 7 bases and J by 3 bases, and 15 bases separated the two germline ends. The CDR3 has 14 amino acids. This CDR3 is CASNNLRVDTEAFF. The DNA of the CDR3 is TGTGCCAGCAACAATCTCAGGGTGGACACTGAAGCTTTCTTT.

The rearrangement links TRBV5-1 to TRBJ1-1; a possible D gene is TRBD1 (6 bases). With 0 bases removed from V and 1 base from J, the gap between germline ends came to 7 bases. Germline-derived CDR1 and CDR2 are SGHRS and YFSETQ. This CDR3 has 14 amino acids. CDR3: CASSLEGQNTEAFF. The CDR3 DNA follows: TGCGCCAGCAGCTTGGAGGGACAGAACACTGAAGCTTTCTTT.

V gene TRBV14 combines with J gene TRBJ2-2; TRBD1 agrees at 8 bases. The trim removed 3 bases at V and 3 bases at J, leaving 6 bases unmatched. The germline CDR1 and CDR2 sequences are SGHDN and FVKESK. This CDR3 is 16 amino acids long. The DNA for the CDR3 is TGTGCCAGCAGCCAGGCAGGGGGCCATTACACCGGGGAGCTGTTTTTT. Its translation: CASSQAGGHYTGELFF.

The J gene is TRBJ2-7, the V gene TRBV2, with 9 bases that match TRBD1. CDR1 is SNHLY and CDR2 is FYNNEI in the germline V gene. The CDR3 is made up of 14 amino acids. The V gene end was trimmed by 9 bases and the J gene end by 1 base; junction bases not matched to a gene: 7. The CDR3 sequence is CASRPGTGSYEQYF. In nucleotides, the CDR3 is TGTGCCAGTCGACCCGGGACAGGGTCCTACGAGCAGTACTTC. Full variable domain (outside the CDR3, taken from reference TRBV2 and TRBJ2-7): EPEVTQTPSHQVTQMGQEVILRCVPISNHLYFYWYRQILGQKVEFLVSFYNNEISEKSEIFDDQFSVERPDGSNFTLKIRSTKLEDSAMYFCASRPGTGSYEQYFGPGTRLTVT.

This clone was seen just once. The CDR3 reads CASRSTGALEQYF. The CDR3 DNA reads TGTGCCAGCAGATCGACAGGGGCTCTCGAGCAGTACTTC. This chain joins TRBV28 and TRBJ2-7, with 8 bases lining up with TRBD1. Germline values: CDR1 MDHEN, CDR2 SYDVKM. V shed 6 bases and J 6 bases; nucleotides not matched to a gene: 7. CDR3 length equals 13 residues.

CDR3 in DNA: TGTGCCAGCAGCGCGAACTCTGGGGCCAACGTCCTGACTTTC. It yields the protein CASSANSGANVLTF. The chain links TRBV7-9 to TRBJ2-6; D unresolved. CDR3 length equals 14 residues. Between the trimmed V and J ends, which lost 5 bases and 0 bases, there was a span of 5 bases. Germline loops: CDR1 SEHNR, CDR2 FQNEAQ (reference sequence). Filled out from reference TRBV7-9 and TRBJ2-6, the complete variable domain reads DTGVSQNPRHKITKRGQNVTFRCDPISEHNRLYWYRQTLGQGPEFLTYFQNEAQLEKSRLLSDRFSAERPKGSFSTLEIQRTEQGDSAMYLCASSANSGANVLTFGAGSRLTVL.

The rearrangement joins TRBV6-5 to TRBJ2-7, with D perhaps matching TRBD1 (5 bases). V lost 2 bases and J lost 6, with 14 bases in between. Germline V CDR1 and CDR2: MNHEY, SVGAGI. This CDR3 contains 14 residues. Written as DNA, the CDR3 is TGTGCCAGCAGTTACGCCAGGGAATTCTGCGAGCAGTACTTC. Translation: CASSYAREFCEQYF.

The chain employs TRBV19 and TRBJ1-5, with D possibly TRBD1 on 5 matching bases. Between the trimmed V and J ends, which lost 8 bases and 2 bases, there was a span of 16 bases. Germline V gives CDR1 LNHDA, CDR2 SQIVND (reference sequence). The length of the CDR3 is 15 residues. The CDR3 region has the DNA TGTGCCAGTCGCCTTGGTGGACAAGGCAATCAGCCCCAGCATTTT. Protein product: CASRLGGQGNQPQHF.

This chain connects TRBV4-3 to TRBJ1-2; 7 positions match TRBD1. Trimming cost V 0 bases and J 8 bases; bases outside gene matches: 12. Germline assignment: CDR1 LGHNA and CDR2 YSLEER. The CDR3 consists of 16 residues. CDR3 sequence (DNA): TGCGCCAGCAGCCAAGATCGGGTGGAGGGGGCGAACGGCTACACCTTC. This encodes CASSQDRVEGANGYTF.

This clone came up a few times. The CDR3 protein is CATCLGPGIGETQYF. The CDR3 coding sequence is TGTGCCACCTGCCTCGGTCCAGGAATCGGAGAGACCCAGTACTTC. The chain combines TRBV10-3 with TRBJ2-5; D gene uncertain. This CDR3 is 15 amino acids long. V lost 10 bases and J lost 4, with 22 bases in between. Germline values: CDR1 ENHRY, CDR2 SYGVKD.

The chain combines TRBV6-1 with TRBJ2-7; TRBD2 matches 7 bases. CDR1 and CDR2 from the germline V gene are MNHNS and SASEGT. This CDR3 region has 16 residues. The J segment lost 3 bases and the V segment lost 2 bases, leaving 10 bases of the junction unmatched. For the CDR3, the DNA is TGTGCCAGCAGTGAATACGGGAGGCAGGGTCTCTACGAGCAGTACTTC. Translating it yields CASSEYGRQGLYEQYF.

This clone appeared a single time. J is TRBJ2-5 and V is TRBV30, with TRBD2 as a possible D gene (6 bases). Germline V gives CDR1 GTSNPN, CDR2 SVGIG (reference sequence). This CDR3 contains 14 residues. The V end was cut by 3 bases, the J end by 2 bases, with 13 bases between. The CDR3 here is CAWSEGLYQETQYF. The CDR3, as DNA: TGTGCCTGGAGCGAGGGACTTTATCAAGAGACCCAGTACTTC.

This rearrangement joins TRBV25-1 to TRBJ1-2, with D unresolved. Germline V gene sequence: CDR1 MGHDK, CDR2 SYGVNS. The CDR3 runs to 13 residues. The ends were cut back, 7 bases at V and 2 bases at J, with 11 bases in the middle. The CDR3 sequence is CASKPPDNYGYTF. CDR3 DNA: TGTGCCAGCAAACCACCCGACAACTATGGCTACACCTTC.

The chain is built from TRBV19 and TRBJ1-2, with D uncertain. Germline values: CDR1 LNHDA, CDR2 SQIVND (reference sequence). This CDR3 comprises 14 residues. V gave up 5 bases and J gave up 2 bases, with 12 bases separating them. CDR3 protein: CASSSTGINYGYTF. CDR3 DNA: TGTGCCAGTAGTTCTACCGGGATCAACTATGGCTACACCTTC.

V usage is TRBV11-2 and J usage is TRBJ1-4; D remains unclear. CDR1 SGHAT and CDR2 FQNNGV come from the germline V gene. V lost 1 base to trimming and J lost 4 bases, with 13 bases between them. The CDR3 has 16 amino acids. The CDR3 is CASSLGYIGLNEKLFF. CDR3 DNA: TGTGCCAGCAGCTTAGGATACATAGGACTTAATGAAAAACTGTTTTTT. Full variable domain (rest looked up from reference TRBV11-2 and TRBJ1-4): EAGVAQSPRYKIIEKRQSVAFWCNPISGHATLYWYQQILGQGPKLLIQFQNNGVVDDSQLPKDRFSAERLKGVDSTLKIQPAKLEDSAVYLCASSLGYIGLNEKLFFGSGTQLSVL.

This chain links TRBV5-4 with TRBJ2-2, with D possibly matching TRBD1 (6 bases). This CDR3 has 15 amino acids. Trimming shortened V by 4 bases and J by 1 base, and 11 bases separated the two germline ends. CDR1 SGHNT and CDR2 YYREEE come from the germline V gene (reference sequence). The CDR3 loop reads CASSTGTRNTGELFF. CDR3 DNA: TGTGCCAGCAGCACCGGGACACGGAACACCGGGGAGCTGTTTTTT. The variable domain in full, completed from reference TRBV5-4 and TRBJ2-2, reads ETGVTQSPTHLIKTRGQQVTLRCSSQSGHNTVSWYQQALGQGPQFIFQYYREEENGRGNFPPRFSGLQFPNYSSELNVNALELDDSALYLCASSTGTRNTGELFFGEGSRLTVL.

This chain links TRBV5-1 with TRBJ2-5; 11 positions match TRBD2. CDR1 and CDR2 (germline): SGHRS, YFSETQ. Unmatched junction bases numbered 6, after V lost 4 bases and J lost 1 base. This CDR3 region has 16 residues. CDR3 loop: CASSPLSGGGQETQYF. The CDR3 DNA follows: TGCGCCAGCAGCCCTCTTAGCGGGGGGGGCCAAGAGACCCAGTACTTC.

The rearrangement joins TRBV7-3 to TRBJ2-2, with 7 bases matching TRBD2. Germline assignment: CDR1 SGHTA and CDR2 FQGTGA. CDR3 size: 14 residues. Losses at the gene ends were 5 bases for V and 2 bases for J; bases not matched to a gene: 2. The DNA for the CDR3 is TGTGCCAGCAGCCGGGACTACAACACCGGGGAGCTGTTTTTT. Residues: CASSRDYNTGELFF.

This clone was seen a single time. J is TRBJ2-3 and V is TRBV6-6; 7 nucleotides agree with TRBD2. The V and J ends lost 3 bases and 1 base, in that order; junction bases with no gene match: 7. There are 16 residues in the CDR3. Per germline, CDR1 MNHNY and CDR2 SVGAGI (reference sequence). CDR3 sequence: CASSYRGGGGTDTQYF. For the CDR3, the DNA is TGTGCCAGCAGTTATCGTGGGGGGGGAGGCACAGATACGCAGTATTTT.

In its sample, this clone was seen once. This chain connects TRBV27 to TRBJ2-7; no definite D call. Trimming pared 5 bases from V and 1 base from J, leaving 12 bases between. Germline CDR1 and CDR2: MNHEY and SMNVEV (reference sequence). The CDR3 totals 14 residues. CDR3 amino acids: CASSPIPISYEQYF. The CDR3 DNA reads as TGTGCCAGCAGTCCAATACCCATTTCCTACGAGCAGTACTTC.